The next 23 T cell receptor beta chains were all read from a single sample in a study of regulatory T cells in long-lasting Graves disease. Noted time point: newly diagnosed GD, antithyroid drugs for less than 3 months. There was RNA extracted from PBMCs, and the TCR library was made from it. Investigators prepared the TCR beta libraries by applying iRepertoire HTBI primers and Arm-PCR of CDR3 regions. TCRdb itself ran the multiplex PCR reads through MiXCR, one entry per CDR3 protein. The sample has fewer than 550,000 distinct CDR3 sequences; 15% to 20% are singletons. This same sample was also part of a study on T cells in Graves' hyperthyroidism and ophthalmopathy.

The sample here was peripheral blood mononuclear cells (PBMCs), taken at new diagnosis, from a patient treated with antithyroid drugs. Receptors originate from a woman aged 40 to 65 with Graves disease.

V is TRBV28 and J is TRBJ1-5; 8 positions match TRBD1. Germline loops: CDR1 MDHEN, CDR2 SYDVKM. With V trimmed by 2 bases and J by 2 bases, 5 bases remained unmatched. The CDR3 covers 16 residues. The CDR3 sequence: CASSLPSGQGNQPQHF. The CDR3, as DNA: TGTGCCAGCAGTTTACCCTCGGGACAGGGCAATCAGCCCCAGCATTTT.

The rearrangement uses TRBV5-5 and TRBJ1-1; 7 positions agree with TRBD1. The CDR3 is 19 residues long. The J segment lost 0 bases and the V segment lost 4 bases, leaving 18 bases of the junction unmatched. CDR1 and CDR2 (germline): SGHKS, YYEKEE (reference sequence). The CDR3 region has the DNA TGTGCCAGCAGCCCCGCAAGACAGGGCTCGGTAGGTATGAACACTGAAGCTTTCTTT. This gives the protein CASSPARQGSVGMNTEAFF.

This clonotype turned up a few times. The chain combines TRBV19 with TRBJ2-5; D is possibly TRBD2 (7 bases). In germline, CDR1 is LNHDA, CDR2 SQIVND (reference sequence). CDR3 length: 13 residues. Trimming removed 7 bases from V and 6 bases from J, with 15 bases in between. CDR3 DNA: TGTGCCAGTACCCCGGAGGGGGGGAAGACCCAGTACTTC. It codes for CASTPEGGKTQYF.

This clonotype occurred many times. The chain uses TRBV3-1 and TRBJ1-2; the D is unclear. V lost 4 bases and J lost 5, with 14 bases in between. This CDR3 has 14 residues. Germline V lookup: CDR1 LGHDT, CDR2 YNNKEL (reference sequence). CDR3 bases: TGTGCCAGCAGCCCGAGCCTCGCAGCATATGGCTACACCTTC. Its protein is CASSPSLAAYGYTF. The full variable domain, rest sourced from reference TRBV3-1 and TRBJ1-2, is DTAVSQTPKYLVTQMGNDKSIKCEQNLGHDTMYWYKQDSKKFLKIMFSYNNKELIINETVPNRFSPKSPDKAHLNLHINSLELGDSAVYFCASSPSLAAYGYTFGSGTRLTVV.

This clonotype was picked up many times. This chain connects TRBV12-3 or TRBV12-4 to TRBJ2-7, with TRBD2 as a possible D gene (6 bases). Trimming left V 8 bases short and J 3 bases short, with 8 bases between. The CDR3 is 11 residues long. Here the CDR3 reads CASCSGYEQYF. The CDR3 DNA follows: TGTGCCAGCTGTAGCGGCTACGAGCAGTACTTC.

This clonotype was counted many times. V and J are TRBV11-2 and TRBJ2-3; 7 bases fit TRBD2. J lost 4 bases, V lost 3 bases, and 7 bases had no gene match. The CDR3 extends over 15 amino acids. Germline CDR1 reads SGHAT; CDR2 reads FQNNGV. The CDR3 bases are TGTGCCAGCAGCTTCGAAGCGGGGAGAGCAGATACGCAGTATTTT. Protein product: CASSFEAGRADTQYF. Together with reference TRBV11-2 and TRBJ2-3, the CDR3 gives the full variable domain: EAGVAQSPRYKIIEKRQSVAFWCNPISGHATLYWYQQILGQGPKLLIQFQNNGVVDDSQLPKDRFSAERLKGVDSTLKIQPAKLEDSAVYLCASSFEAGRADTQYFGPGTRLTVL.

This clonotype was counted at least ten times. In nucleotides, the CDR3 is TGTGCCAGCAGTGAATTGAACAGCCAGAACACTGAAGCTTTCTTT. Translation: CASSELNSQNTEAFF. The gene calls are TRBV25-1 and TRBJ1-1; D is unclear. V was clipped by 1 base and J by 1 base, with 10 bases between them. In germline, CDR1 is MGHDK, CDR2 SYGVNS. CDR3 length: 15 residues.

This clonotype was seen a single time. A single base separates this from a much larger clone, so it may be a read error. CDR3 region: CASSQRSGEGLETQYF. The CDR3 DNA reads as TGTGCCAGCAGCCAACGAAGCGGGGAAGGTTTGGAGACCCAGTACTTC. J is TRBJ2-5 and V is TRBV3-1; 7 nucleotides agree with TRBD2. The germline V gene encodes CDR1 LGHDT and CDR2 YNNKEL (reference sequence). The J segment lost 5 bases and the V segment lost 2 bases, leaving 11 bases of the junction unmatched. The CDR3 is 16 amino acids.

This clonotype was detected many times. The chain employs TRBV28 and TRBJ2-3; D assignment may be TRBD1 or TRBD2 (5 bases each). Germline-derived CDR1 and CDR2 are MDHEN and SYDVKM. The CDR3 loop spans 14 amino acids. Trimming took off 4 bases at V and 0 bases at J, with 8 bases between the two ends. The CDR3 region has the DNA TGTGCCAGCAGTTGGGGGTGGAGCACAGATACGCAGTATTTT. Translation: CASSWGWSTDTQYF. Complete variable domain (other parts from reference TRBV28 and TRBJ2-3): DVKVTQSSRYLVKRTGEKVFLECVQDMDHENMFWYRQDPGLGLRLIYFSYDVKMKEKGDIPEGYSVSREKKERFSLILESASTNQTSMYLCASSWGWSTDTQYFGPGTRLTVL.

About this clonotype: This may stem from a read error, because a much larger clone lies one nucleotide away. This chain connects TRBV11-2 to TRBJ1-1; perhaps TRBD1 as D (5 bases). The CDR3 consists of 15 residues. Germline lookup yields CDR1 SGHAT and CDR2 FQNNGV. The CDR3 DNA sequence: TGTGCCAGCGGCTTAGGATGGGGCGCGGGCACTGAAGCTTTCTTT. This translates into CASGLGWGAGTEAFF.

The chain is built from TRBV6-1 and TRBJ2-7; 10 nucleotides align to TRBD1. The ends lost 0 bases at V and 5 bases at J; junction bases unmatched: 4. Germline V gene sequence: CDR1 MNHNS, CDR2 SASEGT. The length of the CDR3 is 15 residues. The CDR3 sequence is CASSEASGTGDEQYF. CDR3 nucleotide sequence: TGTGCCAGCAGTGAAGCCTCCGGGACAGGGGACGAGCAGTACTTC.

This clonotype showed up just once. The chain has TRBV7-9 and TRBJ1-3; D unresolved. Germline CDR1 is SEHNR and CDR2 is FQNEAQ (reference sequence). CDR3 length: 16 residues. V shed 5 bases and J shed 0 bases, with 14 bases lying between them. The CDR3 DNA sequence: TGTGCCAGCAGCCCGCTTCGACTTAGCTCTGGAAACACCATATATTTT. Its protein product is CASSPLRLSSGNTIYF.

In its sample, this clonotype was seen a few times. CDR3 nucleotide sequence: TGCAGTGCTAGAGATTGGGGGCCTGAAGCTTTCTTT. It translates to CSARDWGPEAFF. V usage is TRBV20-1 and J usage is TRBJ1-1; D is perhaps TRBD1 (6 bases). CDR1 and CDR2 (germline): DFQATT, SNEGSKA (reference sequence). CDR3 length: 12 residues. The V end was cut by 0 bases, the J end by 6 bases, with 8 bases between.

The chain couples TRBV7-6 to TRBJ2-1, with 7 bases that match TRBD2. Per the germline V gene, CDR1 is SGHVS and CDR2 is FNYEAQ. The CDR3 consists of 15 residues. Unmatched junction bases numbered 6, after V lost 5 bases and J lost 2 bases. The CDR3 protein is CASSQLAEAYNEQFF. In nucleotides, the CDR3 is TGTGCCAGCAGCCAGCTAGCGGAAGCCTACAATGAGCAGTTCTTC.

The rearrangement joins TRBV20-1 to TRBJ1-1; TRBD1 might be the D (5 bases). The germline gives CDR1 DFQATT, CDR2 SNEGSKA (reference sequence). V was cut by 3 bases and J by 0 bases, with 11 bases left in between. This CDR3 spans 14 amino acids. The CDR3 DNA reads as TGCAGTGCTAGTGCAGGGCTCATGAACACTGAAGCTTTCTTT. This gives the protein CSASAGLMNTEAFF.

This clonotype was counted at least ten times. The chain couples TRBV5-1 to TRBJ1-1, with a weak D call TRBD1 (5 bases). The CDR3 totals 16 residues. Germline assignment: CDR1 SGHRS and CDR2 YFSETQ. V dropped 4 bases and J dropped 0 bases, with 16 bases sitting between them. In DNA, the CDR3 is TGCGCCAGCAGCCAAACTCCCGGGACGGTGAACACTGAAGCTTTCTTT. It is translated as CASSQTPGTVNTEAFF.

The chain carries TRBV10-2 and TRBJ2-7; 7 nucleotides align to TRBD1. Trimming cost V 3 bases and J 5 bases; bases outside gene matches: 4. Germline CDR1 WSHSY, CDR2 SAAADI. The length of the CDR3 is 13 residues. The CDR3 loop reads CASSEQGRNEQYF. The DNA of the CDR3 is TGCGCCAGCAGTGAACAGGGGCGGAACGAGCAGTACTTC.

The chain couples TRBV20-1 to TRBJ1-2; possible D gene TRBD1, 5 bases. The germline CDR1 and CDR2 sequences are DFQATT and SNEGSKA (reference sequence). Between the trimmed V and J ends, which lost 3 bases and 8 bases, there was a span of 16 bases. CDR3 length equals 13 residues. The DNA for the CDR3 is TGCAGTGCTAGGGGAGGGACCCTGACGGGCTACACCTTC. This sequence encodes CSARGGTLTGYTF.

Ten or more counts support this clonotype. This chain joins TRBV11-3 and TRBJ2-1, with D maybe TRBD2 (6 bases). CDR3 length equals 14 residues. CDR1 and CDR2 (germline): SGHNT, YENEEA. Trimming left V 5 bases short and J 6 bases short, with 14 bases between. The CDR3 loop is CASSRGTVSNEQFF. The DNA of the CDR3 is TGTGCCAGCAGCCGGGGGACGGTTTCCAATGAGCAGTTCTTC. Combining the CDR3 with reference TRBV11-3 and TRBJ2-1 gives the whole variable domain EAGVVQSPRYKIIEKKQPVAFWCNPISGHNTLYWYLQNLGQGPELLIRYENEEAVDDSQLPKDRFSAERLKGVDSTLKIQPAELGDSAVYLCASSRGTVSNEQFFGPGTRLTVL.

On this clonotype itself: This may be a read error: a much more frequent sequence differs by one nucleotide. The J gene is TRBJ1-6, the V gene TRBV3-1; D unresolved. Germline loops: CDR1 LGHDT, CDR2 YNNKEL (reference sequence). The V gene lost 6 bases and the J gene lost 7 bases, with 7 bases spanning the gap. The CDR3 has 12 residues. The CDR3: CASRQENSPLHF. As DNA, the CDR3 is TGTGCCAGCAGGCAGGAGAATTCACCCCTCCACTTT.

The gene calls are TRBV20-1 and TRBJ1-1, with 10 bases matching TRBD1. Trimming removed 4 bases from V and 5 bases from J; junction bases left unmatched: 7. CDR3 length: 14 residues. Germline V CDR1 and CDR2: DFQATT, SNEGSKA (reference sequence). In DNA form, the CDR3 reads TGCAGTGCTAATCGACAGGGGGCTTTGACTGAAGCTTTCTTT. As protein: CSANRQGALTEAFF.

The sample holds a few counts of this clonotype. The junction differs from germline at one of its ends, possibly a read error. The V gene is TRBV12-3 or TRBV12-4, the J gene TRBJ2-2; TRBD2 is a possible D gene (6 bases). CDR3 length: 16 residues. In DNA form, the CDR3 reads TGTGCCAGCAGCTCGGGGCTTGCGGGGAACACCGGGGAGCTGCTTTTT. Amino acid sequence: CASSSGLAGNTGELLF.

The chain links TRBV5-1 to TRBJ2-7, with TRBD1 identical over 7 bases. The CDR3 is made up of 12 amino acids. V shed 4 bases, J shed 5 bases, and the junction held 3 bases outside the gene matches. The germline gives CDR1 SGHRS, CDR2 YFSETQ. CDR3 sequence: CASSTGAHEQYF. DNA of the CDR3: TGCGCCAGCAGCACAGGGGCTCACGAGCAGTACTTC.